A single sample gave rise to the 29 T cell receptor beta chains below, sequenced in a study of blood T cells in healthy people across ages. Primers used in a second PCR of about 7 to 12 cycles were a sample-barcoded 5' primer and a J-beta primer mix. TCRdb fed the 5' RACE reads into MiXCR, producing one record per CDR3 protein. The sample lists over 950,000 distinct CDR3 sequences, 30% to 40% occurring once. The sample was blood. These TCRs come from a young man in good health.

V gene TRBV27 combines with J gene TRBJ1-4; a possible D gene is TRBD1 (6 bases). This CDR3 spans 13 amino acids. Trimming removed 4 bases at V and 8 bases at J, with 11 bases between. Germline CDR1 reads MNHEY; CDR2 reads SMNVEV (reference sequence). The DNA for the CDR3 is TGTGCCAGCAGTTCGGGGGCCGGGGAAAAACTGTTTTTT. This sequence encodes CASSSGAGEKLFF.

This clonotype has more than one count but fewer than ten. The CDR3 is CASSLGQDEKLFF. In DNA form, the CDR3 reads TGCGCCAGCAGCTTGGGACAGGATGAAAAACTGTTTTTT. The chain employs TRBV5-1 and TRBJ1-4; D possibly corresponds to TRBD1 (6 bases). The CDR3 covers 13 residues. Per germline, CDR1 SGHRS and CDR2 YFSETQ. V shed 0 bases and J shed 6 bases, with 6 bases lying between them.

This clonotype turned up a few times. The chain is built from TRBV7-3 and TRBJ2-1; 12 nucleotides agree with TRBD2. The CDR3 is 14 amino acids. Germline V gives CDR1 SGHTA, CDR2 FQGTGA. V lost 4 bases to trimming and J lost 9 bases; unmatched junction nucleotides: 4. For the CDR3, the DNA is TGTGCCAGCAGCTCACTAGCGGGGGGTGGTGAGCAGTTCTTC. Residues: CASSSLAGGGEQFF.

There are a few counts of this clonotype. J is TRBJ2-7 and V is TRBV9; D unclear. The CDR3 runs to 13 residues. Trimming removed 4 bases at V and 3 bases at J, with 11 bases between. CDR1 SGDLS and CDR2 YYNGEE come from the germline V gene. The CDR3 DNA is TGTGCCAGCAGCTCCCCGTGGAGCTACGAGCAGTACTTC. It translates to CASSSPWSYEQYF.

The rearrangement uses TRBV7-9 and TRBJ1-6; possible D gene TRBD1, 6 bases. The V end lost 5 bases, the J end lost 7 bases, and 15 bases lay between the germline ends. This CDR3 comprises 15 residues. Germline CDR1 is SEHNR and CDR2 is FQNEAQ (reference sequence). CDR3 loop: CASSPRGHLNSPLHF. As DNA, the CDR3 is TGTGCCAGCAGCCCAAGGGGACACCTGAATTCACCCCTCCACTTT.

V usage is TRBV10-3 and J usage is TRBJ1-1; tentative D call: TRBD1 (6 bases). V lost 9 bases to trimming and J lost 7 bases, with 15 bases between them. The CDR3 extends over 12 amino acids. Germline-derived CDR1 and CDR2 are ENHRY and SYGVKD. The CDR3 DNA sequence: TGTGCCATTGGACAGTCCGTTGATGAAGCTTTCTTT. It yields the protein CAIGQSVDEAFF.

This rearrangement joins TRBV6-6 to TRBJ2-7; 7 nucleotides line up with TRBD1. V shed 7 bases, J shed 6 bases, and the junction held 9 bases outside the gene matches. Germline V CDR1 and CDR2: MNHNY, SVGAGI (reference sequence). This CDR3 has 13 amino acids. The CDR3 sequence: CASTRDSRIEQYF. CDR3 sequence (DNA): TGTGCCAGCACCAGGGACAGTAGGATCGAGCAGTACTTC.

The DNA for the CDR3 is TGTGCCAGCAGTTACGGCAGGGAGTCCTACAATGAGCAGTTCTTC. Protein sequence: CASSYGRESYNEQFF. This sequence joins TRBV6-5 and TRBJ2-1; D tentatively fits TRBD1 or TRBD2 (5 bases each). The germline V gene has CDR1 MNHEY and CDR2 SVGAGI. The CDR3 is 15 residues long. V was pared by 2 bases and J by 1 base, with 9 bases between.

The rearrangement joins TRBV5-1 to TRBJ2-5; 10 nucleotides line up with TRBD2. CDR3 length equals 15 residues. Losses at the gene ends were 0 bases for V and 11 bases for J; bases not matched to a gene: 10. Germline V gene sequence: CDR1 SGHRS, CDR2 YFSETQ. The CDR3 coding sequence is TGCGCCAGCAGCTTGGGGGGACTAGCGATTGATGAGCAGTACTTC. Protein sequence: CASSLGGLAIDEQYF.

This clonotype was detected only once. This chain links TRBV7-9 with TRBJ2-1, with D possibly TRBD1 on 6 matching bases. This CDR3 contains 15 residues. Per germline, CDR1 SEHNR and CDR2 FQNEAQ (reference sequence). V was trimmed by 5 bases and J by 6 bases, leaving 17 bases between them. The CDR3 reads CASSLQGELGNEQFF. The CDR3 DNA reads as TGTGCCAGCAGCCTACAGGGAGAGTTGGGCAATGAGCAGTTCTTC.

The genes are TRBV6-1 and TRBJ1-4; 7 bases align to TRBD1. Trimming took 6 bases from V and 5 from J; bases not matched to a gene: 15. The CDR3 is made up of 17 amino acids. CDR1 MNHNS and CDR2 SASEGT come from the germline V gene. CDR3 nucleotides: TGTGCCAGCAGGGCGTTACAGGGGCCGTCCCTAAATGAAAAACTGTTTTTT. It translates to CASRALQGPSLNEKLFF.

The V gene is TRBV28, the J gene TRBJ2-4; D is uncertain. The V gene's germline CDR1 is MDHEN and CDR2 SYDVKM. Trimming pared 5 bases from V and 1 base from J, leaving 9 bases between. The length of the CDR3 is 14 residues. CDR3 sequence: CASSPGWAKNIQYF. The DNA for the CDR3 is TGTGCCAGCAGTCCGGGTTGGGCCAAAAACATTCAGTACTTC.

The chain employs TRBV9 and TRBJ2-7; maybe TRBD1 (6 bases). Between the trimmed V and J ends, which lost 0 bases and 7 bases, there was a span of 20 bases. Germline CDR1 and CDR2: SGDLS and YYNGEE. This CDR3 comprises 16 residues. CDR3 in amino acids: CASSVANRATYNEQYF. The CDR3 coding sequence is TGTGCCAGCAGCGTAGCCAACAGGGCAACCTACAATGAGCAGTACTTC.

Notes on this clonotype: A read error may be the cause here, since a much bigger clone is one base away. The chain links TRBV27 to TRBJ2-7, with unresolved D. The ends were cut back, 5 bases at V and 1 base at J, with 9 bases in the middle. The germline CDR1 and CDR2 sequences are MNHEY and SMNVEV (reference sequence). The CDR3 spans 13 residues. CDR3 amino acids: CASSRNGSYEQYF. DNA for the CDR3: TGTGCCAGCAGTAGGAACGGATCCTACGAGCAGTACTTC.

This clonotype was recorded once. The rearrangement links TRBV6-5 to TRBJ2-3; either TRBD1 or TRBD2 may fit D (5 bases each). The CDR3 spans 14 residues. Trimming left V 6 bases short and J 2 bases short, with 12 bases between. The germline gives CDR1 MNHEY, CDR2 SVGAGI. CDR3 sequence reads: CASRPGPHTDTQYF. DNA of the CDR3: TGTGCCAGCAGGCCGGGACCCCACACAGATACGCAGTATTTT.

This clonotype was seen only a few times. V and J are TRBV5-1 and TRBJ1-4, with D tentatively TRBD1 (5 bases). The germline gives CDR1 SGHRS, CDR2 YFSETQ. V was trimmed by 0 bases and J by 0 bases, leaving 12 bases between them. This CDR3 comprises 17 residues. The CDR3 region is CASSLEGVRSTNEKLFF. The CDR3 DNA follows: TGCGCCAGCAGCTTGGAAGGGGTCAGATCAACTAATGAAAAACTGTTTTTT.

V usage is TRBV11-2 and J usage is TRBJ2-7, with 7 positions matching TRBD1. CDR1 is SGHAT and CDR2 is FQNNGV in the germline V gene. This CDR3 is 15 amino acids long. J lost 2 bases, V lost 3 bases, and 7 bases had no gene match. CDR3 nucleotide sequence: TGTGCCAGCAGCTTGACGCCGGGACAGACCTACGAGCAGTACTTC. Amino acids: CASSLTPGQTYEQYF.

The chain couples TRBV9 to TRBJ2-5, with D possibly being TRBD2 (5 bases). Germline CDR1 reads SGDLS; CDR2 reads YYNGEE. The CDR3 consists of 14 residues. The ends were cut back, 7 bases at V and 3 bases at J, with 16 bases in the middle. The CDR3 loop reads CASSLLVGKETQYF. CDR3 coding DNA: TGTGCCAGCTCCCTACTAGTAGGTAAAGAGACCCAGTACTTC.

This clonotype was recorded a few times. The chain has TRBV6-5 and TRBJ2-6; maybe TRBD2 (5 bases). The CDR3 sequence is 17 residues long. Trimming took 5 bases from V and 2 from J, leaving 16 bases between them. CDR1 is MNHEY and CDR2 is SVGAGI in the germline V gene. CDR3 sequence (DNA): TGTGCCAGCAGTCACGGGGTCCAAAGGCCTGGGGCCAACGTCCTGACTTTC. Translating gives CASSHGVQRPGANVLTF.

This clonotype was recorded at least ten times. The chain is built from TRBV7-2 and TRBJ2-5, with unresolved D. This CDR3 is 14 amino acids long. Germline V gene sequence: CDR1 SGHTA, CDR2 FQGNSA. Trimming took off 0 bases at V and 2 bases at J, with 7 bases between the two ends. The CDR3 sequence is CASSLAGMQETQYF. As DNA, the CDR3 is TGTGCCAGCAGCTTAGCTGGGATGCAAGAGACCCAGTACTTC.

This clonotype occurred many times. The chain links TRBV25-1 to TRBJ1-5; D not resolved. The CDR3 runs to 14 residues. V lost 4 bases and J 3 bases, leaving 10 bases between the germline ends. CDR1 and CDR2 from the germline V gene are MGHDK and SYGVNS. CDR3 in amino acids: CASSGGRTNQPQHF. The CDR3, as DNA: TGTGCCAGCAGTGGAGGGCGTACCAATCAGCCCCAGCATTTT.

This clonotype was recorded only once. The rearrangement uses TRBV30 and TRBJ2-7; the match to TRBD1 covers 9 bases. From germline, CDR1 is GTSNPN and CDR2 SVGIG (reference sequence). CDR3 size: 15 residues. Unmatched junction bases numbered 17, after V lost 4 bases and J lost 10 bases. In nucleotides, the CDR3 is TGTGCCTGGAAACCGGGACAGGGTGGAGTTGGAGACCAGTACTTC. Its protein is CAWKPGQGGVGDQYF.

This clonotype was counted ten times or more. CDR3 nucleotide sequence: TGCAGCGTTGAAGATGGAGGGACAGGAAACTATGGCTACACCTTC. This translates into CSVEDGGTGNYGYTF. V gene TRBV29-1 combines with J gene TRBJ1-2; 8 nucleotides line up with TRBD1. The CDR3 totals 15 residues. Losses at the gene ends were 0 bases for V and 2 bases for J; bases not matched to a gene: 5. Germline V gene data show CDR1 as SQVTM and CDR2 as ANQGSEA.

The chain links TRBV5-1 to TRBJ2-6, with D maybe TRBD2 (6 bases). Germline V CDR1 and CDR2: SGHRS, YFSETQ. Trimming stripped 2 bases from V and 0 bases from J, with 9 bases between. The CDR3 runs to 16 residues. The CDR3 nucleotides are TGCGCCAGCAGCTTCGGGAGCAGCTCTGGGGCCAACGTCCTGACTTTC. It encodes CASSFGSSSGANVLTF. Together with reference TRBV5-1 and TRBJ2-6, the CDR3 gives the full variable domain: KAGVTQTPRYLIKTRGQQVTLSCSPISGHRSVSWYQQTPGQGLQFLFEYFSETQRNKGNFPGRFSGRQFSNSRSEMNVSTLELGDSALYLCASSFGSSSGANVLTFGAGSRLTVL.

The rearrangement uses TRBV7-9 and TRBJ2-2; D call uncertain. Trimming removed 3 bases at V and 5 bases at J, with 16 bases between. Germline V gene data show CDR1 as SEHNR and CDR2 as FQNEAQ (reference sequence). CDR3 length: 16 residues. CDR3 loop: CASSFISTEPTGELFF. The CDR3, as DNA: TGTGCCAGCAGCTTTATAAGTACGGAGCCAACCGGGGAGCTGTTTTTT.

The J gene is TRBJ2-3, the V gene TRBV7-3; D might be TRBD2 (6 bases). This CDR3 is 16 amino acids long. Germline CDR1 is SGHTA and CDR2 is FQGTGA. Trimming took off 2 bases at V and 1 base at J, with 13 bases between the two ends. In DNA form, the CDR3 reads TGTGCCAGCAGCTTATATTCTAGCGTCGGCACAGATACGCAGTATTTT. It yields the protein CASSLYSSVGTDTQYF.

This clonotype appeared a few times. The V gene is TRBV4-2, the J gene TRBJ2-1, with 9 bases fitting TRBD2. Germline V gives CDR1 LGHNA, CDR2 YNFKEQ. The CDR3 sequence is 15 residues long. Trimming removed 4 bases from V and 2 bases from J; junction bases left unmatched: 3. As DNA, the CDR3 is TGTGCCAGCAGCCGAGCTAGCGGGGCCTACAATGAGCAGTTCTTC. This sequence encodes CASSRASGAYNEQFF.

The chain has TRBV5-1 and TRBJ2-1; D could derive from TRBD1 or TRBD2 (6 bases each). CDR1 and CDR2 (germline): SGHRS, YFSETQ. The V end lost 0 bases, the J end lost 12 bases, and 25 bases lay between the germline ends. The CDR3 covers 17 residues. CDR3 bases: TGCGCCAGCAGCTTGGGGGGTGGGGGCCGACTAGTGTATGGGCAGTTCTTC. Its protein is CASSLGGGGRLVYGQFF.

The chain employs TRBV7-8 and TRBJ2-3; the D gene is possibly TRBD1 (6 bases). The CDR3 is 15 residues long. Germline V CDR1 and CDR2: SGHVS, FQNEAQ. Trimming took off 5 bases at V and 1 base at J, with 13 bases between the two ends. The CDR3: CASSGNRVGTDTQYF. In DNA, the CDR3 is TGTGCCAGCAGCGGGAACAGGGTTGGCACAGATACGCAGTATTTT. Complete variable domain (other parts from reference TRBV7-8 and TRBJ2-3): GAGVSQSPRYKVAKRGQDVALRCDPISGHVSLFWYQQALGQGPEFLTYFQNEAQLDKSGLPSDRFFAERPEGSVSTLKIQRTQQEDSAVYLCASSGNRVGTDTQYFGPGTRLTVL.